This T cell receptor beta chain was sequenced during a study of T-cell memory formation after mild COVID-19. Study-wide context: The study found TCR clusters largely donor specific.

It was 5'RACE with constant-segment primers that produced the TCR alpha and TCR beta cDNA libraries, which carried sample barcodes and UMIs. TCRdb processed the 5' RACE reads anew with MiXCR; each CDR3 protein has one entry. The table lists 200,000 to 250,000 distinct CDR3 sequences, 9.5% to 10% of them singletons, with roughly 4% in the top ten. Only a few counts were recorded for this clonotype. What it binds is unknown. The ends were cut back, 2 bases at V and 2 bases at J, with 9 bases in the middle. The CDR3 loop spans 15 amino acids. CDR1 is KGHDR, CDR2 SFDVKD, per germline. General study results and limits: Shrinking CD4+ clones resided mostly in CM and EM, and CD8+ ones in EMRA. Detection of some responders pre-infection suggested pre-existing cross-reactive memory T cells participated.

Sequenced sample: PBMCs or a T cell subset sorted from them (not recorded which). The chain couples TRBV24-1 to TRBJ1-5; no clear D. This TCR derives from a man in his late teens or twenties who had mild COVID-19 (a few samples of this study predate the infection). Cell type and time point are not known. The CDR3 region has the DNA TGTGCCACCAGTGATTCTAGGCAGGGCAATCAGCCCCAGCATTTT. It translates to CATSDSRQGNQPQHF.